One and the same sample provided the 30 T cell receptor beta chains below, sequenced in a study of response to subunit inactivated influenza vaccine. TCRdb itself ran the RT-PCR reads through MiXCR, one entry per CDR3 protein. The repertoire consists of some 500,000 distinct CDR3 sequences, with approximately 15% occurring once and the leading ten covering 2.5% to 3.5%. This specimen was CD4+ T cells sorted from PBMCs, taken about 23 months after vaccination. All receptors derive from a man aged 45 to 70 who received an inactivated influenza vaccine.

The V gene is TRBV5-1, the J gene TRBJ2-7; 8 nucleotides agree with TRBD2. In germline, CDR1 is SGHRS, CDR2 YFSETQ. The CDR3 contains 16 residues. With V trimmed by 4 bases and J by 1 base, 10 bases remained unmatched. The DNA for the CDR3 is TGCGCCAGCAGCGGCCCGGGGGGGGCGGGATCCTACGAGCAGTACTTC. Translation gives CASSGPGGAGSYEQYF.

The rearrangement joins TRBV6-2 or TRBV6-3 to TRBJ2-4, with D possibly being TRBD1 or TRBD2 (5 bases each). Trimming shortened V by 0 bases and J by 0 bases, and 9 bases separated the two germline ends. The CDR3 runs 16 residues. The germline CDR1 and CDR2 sequences are MNHEY and SVGEGT. This chain's CDR3 is CASSYSGAGAKNIQYF. CDR3 coding DNA: TGTGCCAGCAGTTACTCAGGGGCGGGAGCCAAAAACATTCAGTACTTC.

This clonotype was observed at least ten times. For the CDR3, the DNA is TGTGCCAGCAGCCTAGGATACACAGATACGCAGTATTTT. Encoded protein: CASSLGYTDTQYF. This rearrangement joins TRBV7-9 to TRBJ2-3; D is uncertain. The germline V gene has CDR1 SEHNR and CDR2 FQNEAQ (reference sequence). The ends were cut back, 5 bases at V and 2 bases at J, with 8 bases in the middle. The CDR3 has 13 amino acids.

This clonotype was recorded a few times. The rearrangement links TRBV28 to TRBJ1-1, with D maybe TRBD1 (6 bases). V gave up 5 bases and J gave up 4 bases, with 20 bases separating them. The CDR3 totals 16 residues. Germline assignment: CDR1 MDHEN and CDR2 SYDVKM. The CDR3 loop is CASSPATGRGGTEAFF. The CDR3 DNA sequence: TGTGCCAGCAGTCCGGCCACAGGGCGGGGAGGCACTGAAGCTTTCTTT.

The V gene is TRBV24-1, the J gene TRBJ2-3; D ambiguous. CDR3 size: 14 residues. V was trimmed by 6 bases and J by 0 bases, leaving 9 bases between them. CDR1 KGHDR and CDR2 SFDVKD come from the germline V gene. The CDR3 coding sequence is TGTGCCACCAGTACGAGAACTAGCACAGATACGCAGTATTTT. Translated: CATSTRTSTDTQYF.

This clonotype was observed at least ten times. The CDR3 reads CASSFGFNTGELFF. The CDR3 DNA reads as TGTGCCAGCAGCTTCGGCTTCAACACCGGGGAGCTGTTTTTT. The V gene is TRBV7-2, the J gene TRBJ2-2; no clear D. CDR1 SGHTA and CDR2 FQGNSA come from the germline V gene. The V end lost 3 bases, the J end lost 2 bases, and 7 bases lay between the germline ends. The CDR3 loop spans 14 amino acids.

This clonotype has only a few counts. The chain recombines TRBV20-1 with TRBJ1-5; no firm D call. V lost 6 bases and J 7 bases, leaving 13 bases between the germline ends. CDR1 and CDR2 from the germline V gene are DFQATT and SNEGSKA (reference sequence). The CDR3 loop spans 12 amino acids. This CDR3 reads CSALGLGQPQHF. The CDR3, as DNA: TGCAGTGCCCTAGGACTCGGGCAGCCCCAGCATTTT.

This clonotype was seen many times. V usage is TRBV18 and J usage is TRBJ2-1; TRBD2 agrees at 10 bases. The CDR3 is 15 residues long. The V gene's germline CDR1 is KGHSH and CDR2 LQKENI. Trimming removed 6 bases from V and 10 bases from J; junction bases left unmatched: 12. CDR3 protein: CASSPGSSGGNEQFF. In nucleotides, the CDR3 is TGTGCCAGCTCGCCGGGATCTAGCGGGGGAAACGAGCAGTTCTTC.

This rearrangement joins TRBV6-1 to TRBJ1-1; weak D call: TRBD1 (5 bases). The V end was cut by 2 bases, the J end by 4 bases, with 11 bases between. The CDR3 is made up of 14 amino acids. The germline V gene encodes CDR1 MNHNS and CDR2 SASEGT. In DNA, the CDR3 is TGTGCCAGCAGTGAATGGGGGGTGGCCACTGAAGCTTTCTTT. As protein: CASSEWGVATEAFF.

Points on this clonotype: At one end the junction does not follow the germline gene, possibly because of a read error. The chain combines TRBV4-1 with TRBJ1-5; D unresolved. There are 15 residues in the CDR3. Germline V lookup: CDR1 MGHRA, CDR2 YSYEKL. This chain's CDR3 is CASGQEESSNQPQHF. In nucleotides, the CDR3 is TGCGCCAGCGGCCAAGAGGAGAGTAGCAATCAGCCCCAGCATTTT.

The V call is TRBV6-1, the J call TRBJ2-2; 8 nucleotides agree with TRBD2. The CDR3 is made up of 15 amino acids. CDR1 and CDR2 from the germline V gene are MNHNS and SASEGT. Trimming took 8 bases from V and 0 from J; bases not matched to a gene: 5. CDR3 protein: CASDQGLANTGELFF. CDR3 DNA sequence: TGTGCCAGCGACCAGGGACTAGCGAACACCGGGGAGCTGTTTTTT.

This clonotype has more than one count but fewer than ten. The CDR3 spells CASSLSGAGTDTQYF. The DNA of the CDR3 is TGTGCCAGCAGTCTTAGCGGGGCGGGGACAGATACGCAGTATTTT. V usage is TRBV9 and J usage is TRBJ2-3; 8 positions agree with TRBD2. Trimming removed 5 bases from V and 3 bases from J; junction bases left unmatched: 8. CDR1 is SGDLS and CDR2 is YYNGEE in the germline V gene. The CDR3 is 15 residues long.

Note on this clonotype: This is likely a read error, given that the CDR3 carries no conserved phenylalanine or tryptophan at its end. The J gene is TRBJ1-1, the V gene TRBV6-1; 10 bases match TRBD1. The junction had 14 bases not matched to a gene; V was cut back by 7 bases and J by 0 bases. The CDR3 contains 18 residues. Per germline, CDR1 MNHNS and CDR2 SASEGT. CDR3 in DNA: TGTGCCAGCATCAAGGCCCAGGGGACAGGGGCGATGAACACTGAAGCTTTCATT. It codes for CASIKAQGTGAMNTEAFI.

This sequence joins TRBV5-1 and TRBJ2-1, with 12 bases identical to TRBD2. The V gene's germline CDR1 is SGHRS and CDR2 YFSETQ. The CDR3 has 18 amino acids. Germline trimming cut 1 base from V and 4 bases from J; bases unmatched to any gene: 9. CDR3 protein: CASSLTPAGTSGYNEQFF. CDR3 DNA: TGCGCCAGCAGCTTGACCCCAGCCGGGACTAGCGGGTACAATGAGCAGTTCTTC.

This clonotype has only a few counts. The genes are TRBV11-2 and TRBJ2-7; no definite D call. V gave up 1 base and J gave up 5 bases, with 12 bases separating them. CDR1 is SGHAT, CDR2 FQNNGV, per germline. CDR3 size: 14 residues. CDR3 sequence: CASSLVVGSHEQYF. For the CDR3, the DNA is TGTGCCAGCAGCTTAGTAGTAGGGTCCCACGAGCAGTACTTC.

This chain uses TRBV5-1 with TRBJ2-6; D is tentatively TRBD1 or TRBD2 (5 bases each). CDR3 length equals 16 residues. Germline CDR1 SGHRS, CDR2 YFSETQ. Deletions cut 4 bases from V and 2 bases from J, with 13 bases between. This chain's CDR3 is CASSPHGGAGANVLTF. The CDR3 coding sequence is TGCGCCAGCAGCCCGCATGGGGGTGCTGGGGCCAACGTCCTGACTTTC.

This clonotype was seen only a few times. The chain has TRBV12-3 or TRBV12-4 and TRBJ2-7; D is undetermined. With 7 bases removed from V and 2 bases from J, the gap between germline ends came to 9 bases. The length of the CDR3 is 12 residues. The CDR3 loop reads CASKIHPYEQYF. The CDR3 region has the DNA TGTGCCAGCAAAATTCATCCCTACGAGCAGTACTTC.

Worth noting for this clonotype: At one of its ends the junction is not consistent with the germline gene, which may arise from a read error. The V and J genes are TRBV7-2 and TRBJ2-5; D ambiguous. Germline V gene data show CDR1 as SGHTA and CDR2 as FQGNSA. The CDR3 has 13 amino acids. The CDR3 protein is CASSFIHQESQYF. The CDR3 DNA sequence: TGTGCCAGCAGCTTCATCCACCAAGAGAGCCAGTACTTC.

This clonotype was picked up a small number of times. This rearrangement joins TRBV7-9 to TRBJ2-7; unclear D gene. Trimming cost V 4 bases and J 5 bases, with 9 bases left between them. Germline-derived CDR1 and CDR2 are SEHNR and FQNEAQ (reference sequence). The CDR3 has 12 amino acids. In DNA, the CDR3 is TGTGCCAGCAGCTCCGAGTGGAACGAGCAGTACTTC. Translated, it gives CASSSEWNEQYF.

This sequence joins TRBV5-1 and TRBJ2-7, with 9 bases that match TRBD2. This CDR3 comprises 16 residues. V shed 7 bases, J shed 0 bases, and the junction held 11 bases outside the gene matches. Germline values: CDR1 SGHRS, CDR2 YFSETQ. This CDR3 is CASSGVASGTSYEQYF. CDR3 sequence (DNA): TGCGCCAGCTCTGGGGTGGCTAGCGGGACCTCCTACGAGCAGTACTTC.

This clonotype was found a few times. The DNA of the CDR3 is TGTGCCAGCAGTTACGGGGGGACAGACAGCACAGATACGCAGTATTTT. This codes for CASSYGGTDSTDTQYF. The chain combines TRBV6-2 or TRBV6-3 with TRBJ2-3, with D possibly being TRBD1 (7 bases). V lost 2 bases and J 0 bases, leaving 12 bases between the germline ends. Germline V gene sequence: CDR1 MNHEY, CDR2 SVGEGT. The CDR3 runs 16 residues.

This clonotype came up a few times. V is TRBV28 and J is TRBJ1-2; D ambiguous. This CDR3 has 14 amino acids. Germline CDR1 reads MDHEN; CDR2 reads SYDVKM. Between the trimmed V and J ends, which lost 3 bases and 2 bases, there was a span of 10 bases. CDR3 loop: CASSLFFQNYGYTF. DNA of the CDR3: TGTGCCAGCAGTTTGTTCTTTCAGAACTATGGCTACACCTTC.

This clonotype was counted at least ten times. The gene calls are TRBV15 and TRBJ2-5; 9 bases map to TRBD2. The CDR3 contains 14 residues. Germline V CDR1 and CDR2: LNHNV, YYDKDF (reference sequence). V trimming: 6 bases; J trimming: 4 bases; junction bases outside the gene matches: 6. The CDR3 loop reads CATSGRGGGETQYF. The DNA for the CDR3 is TGTGCCACCAGTGGGCGGGGGGGAGGAGAGACCCAGTACTTC.

This clonotype has just a few counts. The chain employs TRBV7-9 and TRBJ2-4; maybe TRBD1 (5 bases). Germline V CDR1 and CDR2: SEHNR, FQNEAQ (reference sequence). The CDR3 extends over 15 amino acids. The V gene lost 1 base and the J gene lost 0 bases, with 7 bases spanning the gap. The CDR3 loop is CASSLDQGAKNIQYF. The CDR3 nucleotides read TGTGCCAGCAGCTTAGACCAGGGAGCCAAAAACATTCAGTACTTC.

This clonotype was detected only a few times. The rearrangement uses TRBV10-3 and TRBJ2-1; TRBD2 matches 10 bases. Germline lookup yields CDR1 ENHRY and CDR2 SYGVKD. J gave up 4 bases and V 5 bases, and 11 bases lay outside the gene matches. This CDR3 has 17 residues. Here the CDR3 DNA reads TGTGCCATCAGTTCGGGGACGAGGACTAGCGGATACAATGAGCAGTTCTTC. Protein product: CAISSGTRTSGYNEQFF.

The table lists this clonotype with many counts. The chain uses TRBV3-1 and TRBJ2-7; 9 bases are a match to TRBD1. V was clipped by 4 bases and J by 3 bases; unmatched bases: 7. Germline loops: CDR1 LGHDT, CDR2 YNNKEL (reference sequence). The CDR3 is 15 residues long. CDR3 in amino acids: CASSRRTGANYEQYF. The CDR3, as DNA: TGTGCCAGCAGCCGTCGGACAGGGGCGAACTACGAGCAGTACTTC.

The chain links TRBV5-4 to TRBJ2-5; 11 bases map to TRBD2. Losses at the gene ends were 0 bases for V and 5 bases for J; bases not matched to a gene: 6. Germline V gene data show CDR1 as SGHNT and CDR2 as YYREEE (reference sequence). CDR3 length: 16 residues. The CDR3 DNA is TGTGCCAGCAGCTTGGGATTAGCGGGAGGGATGGAGACCCAGTACTTC. Translation: CASSLGLAGGMETQYF.

The chain is built from TRBV10-3 and TRBJ2-7, with a weak D call TRBD1 (5 bases). This CDR3 contains 14 residues. CDR1 and CDR2 from the germline V gene are ENHRY and SYGVKD. Trimming pared 2 bases from V and 5 bases from J, leaving 13 bases between. CDR3 coding DNA: TGTGCCATCAGTGAGGGACATCGACCCAACGAGCAGTACTTC. Encoded protein: CAISEGHRPNEQYF.

This clonotype was counted between two and nine times. This sequence joins TRBV14 and TRBJ2-2; D is perhaps TRBD1 (6 bases). CDR3 length: 14 residues. V lost 1 base and J 5 bases, leaving 8 bases between the germline ends. The germline V gene encodes CDR1 SGHDN and CDR2 FVKESK. The CDR3 loop reads CASSQGGRTGELFF. The CDR3 DNA reads as TGTGCCAGCAGCCAAGGGGGGCGAACCGGGGAGCTGTTTTTT.

V gene TRBV9 combines with J gene TRBJ2-1, with a weak D call TRBD2 (7 bases). Looked up from germline, CDR1 is SGDLS and CDR2 is YYNGEE. The ends were cut back, 0 bases at V and 4 bases at J, with 14 bases in the middle. The CDR3 runs to 16 residues. The CDR3 here is CASSVEGAGAYNEQFF. The CDR3 DNA is TGTGCCAGCAGCGTAGAAGGGGCGGGGGCATACAATGAGCAGTTCTTC.